The 5 T cell receptor beta chains below were found in one sample sequenced in a study of T cells after yellow fever vaccination. Each CDR3 protein is one row after TCRdb ran MiXCR on the 5' RACE reads. Here the sample spans roughly 300,000 distinct CDR3 sequences, 7% to 9% being singletons. The starting material was PBMCs, obtained roughly seven weeks after the first yellow fever vaccination. Every receptor here comes from a man aged 18-30 years who received the YFV17D yellow fever vaccine.

There are a few counts of this clonotype. J is TRBJ1-1 and V is TRBV6-5, with 10 bases matching TRBD1. CDR1 is MNHEY and CDR2 is SVGAGI in the germline V gene. The CDR3 sequence is 16 residues long. J lost 4 bases, V lost 0 bases, and 5 bases had no gene match. CDR3 residues: CASSYSTGGLGTEAFF. In DNA, the CDR3 is TGTGCCAGCAGTTACTCGACAGGGGGCTTGGGCACTGAAGCTTTCTTT.

The V call is TRBV4-2, the J call TRBJ1-2; 8 bases are a match to TRBD1. Germline CDR1 and CDR2: LGHNA and YNFKEQ. This CDR3 spans 16 amino acids. V trimming: 1 base; J trimming: 8 bases; junction bases outside the gene matches: 12. The CDR3 loop reads CASSQVLGGQGMGYTF. The CDR3 coding sequence is TGTGCCAGCAGCCAAGTGTTGGGAGGACAGGGTATGGGCTACACCTTC.

This clonotype was seen at least ten times. This sequence joins TRBV6-5 and TRBJ2-1; D call uncertain. The V gene's germline CDR1 is MNHEY and CDR2 SVGAGI. V was trimmed by 8 bases and J by 2 bases, leaving 4 bases between them. This CDR3 spans 11 amino acids. CDR3 amino acids: CASGTYNEQFF. For the CDR3, the DNA is TGTGCCAGCGGGACCTACAATGAGCAGTTCTTC.

This clonotype was seen only a few times. This chain joins TRBV20-1 and TRBJ2-1; no clear D gene. Trimming took off 3 bases at V and 5 bases at J, with 14 bases between the two ends. Per germline, CDR1 DFQATT and CDR2 SNEGSKA (reference sequence). This CDR3 contains 14 residues. In DNA, the CDR3 is TGCAGTGCTAGTCTAGGAAGGTGGGACAATGAGCAGTTCTTC. Its protein product is CSASLGRWDNEQFF.

This clonotype was seen just once. As the CDR3 is not closed by the conserved phenylalanine or tryptophan, this likely results from a read error. V gene TRBV12-3 or TRBV12-4 combines with J gene TRBJ2-1, with 7 positions matching TRBD1. The V segment lost 6 bases and the J segment 6 bases; nucleotides outside the gene matches: 14. CDR3 length equals 16 residues. The CDR3 DNA reads TGTGCCAGCAGATCAACGACAGGGAGTTGGTCCAATGAGCAGTTCCTC. Encoded protein: CASRSTTGSWSNEQFL.